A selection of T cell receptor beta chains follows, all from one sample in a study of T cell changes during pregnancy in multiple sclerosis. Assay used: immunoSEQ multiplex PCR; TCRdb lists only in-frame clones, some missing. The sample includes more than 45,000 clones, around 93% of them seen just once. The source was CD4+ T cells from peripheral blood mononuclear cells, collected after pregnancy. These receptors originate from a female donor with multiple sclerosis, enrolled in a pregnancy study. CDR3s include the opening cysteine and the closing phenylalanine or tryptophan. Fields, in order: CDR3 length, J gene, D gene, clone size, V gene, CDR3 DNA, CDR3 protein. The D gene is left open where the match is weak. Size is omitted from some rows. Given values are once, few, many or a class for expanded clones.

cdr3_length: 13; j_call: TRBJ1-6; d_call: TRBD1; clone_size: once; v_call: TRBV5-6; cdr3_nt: TGTGCCAGTGGGACAGGGGGGTATTCACCCCTCCACTTT; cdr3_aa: CASGTGGYSPLHF
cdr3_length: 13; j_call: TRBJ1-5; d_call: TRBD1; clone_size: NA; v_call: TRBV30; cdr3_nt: TGTGCCTGGAATGGACAGGGCGGTCAGCCCCAGCATTTT; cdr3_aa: CAWNGQGGQPQHF
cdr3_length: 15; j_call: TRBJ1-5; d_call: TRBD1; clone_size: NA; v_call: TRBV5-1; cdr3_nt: TGCGCCAGCAGTCTACAGGGGTATAGCAATCAGCCCCAGCATTTT; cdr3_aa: CASSLQGYSNQPQHF
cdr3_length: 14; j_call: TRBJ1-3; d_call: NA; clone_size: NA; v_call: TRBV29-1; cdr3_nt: TGCAGCGTTGAGGGCAGCAACGGAGGAAACACCATATATTTT; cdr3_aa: CSVEGSNGGNTIYF
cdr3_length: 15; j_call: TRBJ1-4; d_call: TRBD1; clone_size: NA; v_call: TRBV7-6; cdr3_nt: TGTGCCAGCAGCTTGGCGACAGGGTTCGTGGAAAAACTGTTTTTT; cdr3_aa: CASSLATGFVEKLFF
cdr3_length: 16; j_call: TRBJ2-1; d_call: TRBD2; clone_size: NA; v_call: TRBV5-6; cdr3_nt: TGTGCCAGCAGCTTGGCTTGGGTGACTAGCGATCATGAGCAGTTCTTC; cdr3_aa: CASSLAWVTSDHEQFF
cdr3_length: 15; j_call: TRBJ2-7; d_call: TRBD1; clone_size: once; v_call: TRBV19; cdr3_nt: TGTGCCAGTAGTACAAGGGGGACAGGGCCTTACGAGCAGTACTTC; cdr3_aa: CASSTRGTGPYEQYF
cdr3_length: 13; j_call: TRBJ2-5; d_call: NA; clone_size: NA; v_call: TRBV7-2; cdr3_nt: TGTGCCAGCAGCTTAGTGGTCGGAGAGACCCAGTACTTC; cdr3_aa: CASSLVVGETQYF
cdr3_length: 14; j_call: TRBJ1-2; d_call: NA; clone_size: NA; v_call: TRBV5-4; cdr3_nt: TGTGCCAGCAGCTTGGCAGGTAGAGAATATGGCTACACCTTC; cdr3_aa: CASSLAGREYGYTF
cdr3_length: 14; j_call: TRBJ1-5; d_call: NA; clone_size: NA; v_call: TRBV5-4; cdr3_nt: TGTGCCAGCAGCTTCCAGGGAAGCAATCAGCCCCAGCATTTT; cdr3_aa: CASSFQGSNQPQHF
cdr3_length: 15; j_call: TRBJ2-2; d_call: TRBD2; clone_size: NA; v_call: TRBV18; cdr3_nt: TGTGCCAGCTCACCAGCCGGACTAGAGGTCGGGGAGCTGTTTTTT; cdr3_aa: CASSPAGLEVGELFF
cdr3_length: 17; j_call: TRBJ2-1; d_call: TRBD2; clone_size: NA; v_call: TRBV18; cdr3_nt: TGTGCCAGCTCACCGGCTGAAACTAGCGGGGTGCCGAGGGAGCAGTTCTTC; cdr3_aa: CASSPAETSGVPREQFF
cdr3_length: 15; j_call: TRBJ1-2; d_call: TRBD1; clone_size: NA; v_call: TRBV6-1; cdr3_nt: TGTGCCAGCAGTGCCTCTTGGACAGGGAACTATGGCTACACCTTC; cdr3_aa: CASSASWTGNYGYTF
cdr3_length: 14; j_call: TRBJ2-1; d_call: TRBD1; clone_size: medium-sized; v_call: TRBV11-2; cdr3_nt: TGTGCCAGCAGCCCAAGGACAGGGTCAGGTGAGCAGTTCTTC; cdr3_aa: CASSPRTGSGEQFF
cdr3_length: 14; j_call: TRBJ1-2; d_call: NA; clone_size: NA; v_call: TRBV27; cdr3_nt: TGTGCCAGCAGTTTTGCGGGGCTCCTGGATGGCTACACCTTC; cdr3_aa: CASSFAGLLDGYTF
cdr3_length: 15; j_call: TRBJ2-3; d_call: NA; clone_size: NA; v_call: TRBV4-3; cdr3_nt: TGCGCCAGCAGCCAAGATCTTAGTTATCCAGATACGCAGTATTTT; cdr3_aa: CASSQDLSYPDTQYF
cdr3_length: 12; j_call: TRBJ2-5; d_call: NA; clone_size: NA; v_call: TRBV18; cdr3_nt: TGTGCCAGCTCACCGACAGAAGAGACCCAGTACTTC; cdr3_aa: CASSPTEETQYF
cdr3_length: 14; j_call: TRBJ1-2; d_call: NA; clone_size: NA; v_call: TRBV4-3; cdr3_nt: TGCGCCAGCAGCCGAAACGATACGGGCTATGGCTACACCTTC; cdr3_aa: CASSRNDTGYGYTF
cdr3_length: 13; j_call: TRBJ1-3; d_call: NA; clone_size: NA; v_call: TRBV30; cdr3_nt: TGTGCCTGGTTCCGGGACTCTGGAAACACCATATATTTT; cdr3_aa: CAWFRDSGNTIYF